The 8 T cell receptor beta chains given below trace back to one sample, sequenced in a study of CD8 T cells in ankylosing spondylitis. Antigen specificity for these receptors is unknown. MiXCR, run by TCRdb on the 5' RACE reads, gives a single entry per CDR3 protein. The sample carries about 450,000 distinct CDR3 sequences, 25% to 30% recorded once. Overall study findings and caveats: A TCR beta motif of 8 or 9 highly homologous variants appeared characteristic of ankylosing spondylitis blood.

The sequenced sample consisted of blood, either unsorted or a sorted T cell fraction (not recorded which). Every receptor here comes from a male donor with ankylosing spondylitis.

The V and J genes are TRBV11-2 and TRBJ2-1; 7 positions match TRBD2. The CDR3 runs 15 residues. Germline V gives CDR1 SGHAT, CDR2 FQNNGV. The V segment lost 0 bases and the J segment 4 bases; nucleotides outside the gene matches: 3. CDR3 coding DNA: TGTGCCAGCAGCTTAGAGCGGGAGCGGTACAATGAGCAGTTCTTC. Protein: CASSLERERYNEQFF.

The rearrangement uses TRBV7-2 and TRBJ2-1; tentatively, D is TRBD1 (6 bases). Germline V gene sequence: CDR1 SGHTA, CDR2 FQGNSA. The CDR3 loop spans 16 amino acids. Trimming removed 5 bases at V and 3 bases at J, with 17 bases between. Here the CDR3 DNA reads TGTGCCAGCAGCACGAAATCAGGACAGAACTACAATGAGCAGTTCTTC. This gives the protein CASSTKSGQNYNEQFF.

The V and J genes are TRBV12-3 or TRBV12-4 and TRBJ1-2, with D perhaps matching TRBD1 (6 bases). V was clipped by 6 bases and J by 3 bases, with 17 bases between them. The CDR3 spans 15 residues. Here the CDR3 reads CASSSQWGLDYGYTF. The DNA of the CDR3 is TGTGCCAGCAGCTCCCAGTGGGGGCTAGACTATGGCTACACCTTC.

The V and J genes are TRBV5-1 and TRBJ2-7; D is uncertain. The CDR3 extends over 13 amino acids. Germline V gene data show CDR1 as SGHRS and CDR2 as YFSETQ. V dropped 0 bases and J dropped 4 bases, with 8 bases sitting between them. Here the CDR3 reads CASSLGPGYEQYF. CDR3 nucleotides: TGCGCCAGCAGCTTGGGCCCTGGGTACGAGCAGTACTTC.

Ten or more counts support this clonotype. The chain couples TRBV5-1 to TRBJ2-4; either TRBD1 or TRBD2 may fit D (5 bases each). Trimming left V 3 bases short and J 7 bases short, with 14 bases between. The CDR3 loop spans 14 amino acids. Germline CDR1 is SGHRS and CDR2 is YFSETQ. The CDR3 protein is CASSWTSSGNIQYF. CDR3 DNA: TGCGCCAGCAGCTGGACATCCTCGGGGAACATTCAGTACTTC.

This clonotype has more than one count but fewer than ten. The J gene is TRBJ1-1, the V gene TRBV6-1; maybe TRBD1 (5 bases). The CDR3 has 13 residues. The germline gives CDR1 MNHNS, CDR2 SASEGT. V dropped 5 bases and J dropped 7 bases, with 14 bases sitting between them. The CDR3 region is CASSLDTGYEAFF. Written as DNA, the CDR3 is TGTGCCAGCAGTCTGGACACGGGATATGAAGCTTTCTTT.

The chain recombines TRBV7-9 with TRBJ1-1; 7 bases are a match to TRBD1. CDR1 and CDR2 (germline): SEHNR, FQNEAQ (reference sequence). The CDR3 extends over 13 amino acids. V gave up 10 bases and J gave up 0 bases; unmatched junction bases: 5. The CDR3 DNA sequence: TGTGCCACGTCGGGACAGATGAACACTGAAGCTTTCTTT. This sequence encodes CATSGQMNTEAFF.

The sample holds many counts of this clonotype. The chain carries TRBV7-2 and TRBJ2-6; TRBD2 is a possible D gene (6 bases). V dropped 4 bases and J dropped 0 bases, with 13 bases sitting between them. This CDR3 is 17 amino acids long. Germline CDR1 and CDR2: SGHTA and FQGNSA. CDR3 amino acids: CASSSGDSLSGANVLTF. In DNA form, the CDR3 reads TGTGCCAGCAGCTCCGGGGACTCCCTCTCTGGGGCCAACGTCCTGACTTTC.